These 18 T cell receptor beta chains were all obtained from the same sample, sequenced in a study of early T cells in non-severe SARS-CoV-2 infection. TCRdb processed the 5' RACE reads anew with MiXCR; each CDR3 protein has one entry. The data hold more than 25,000 distinct CDR3 sequences, with roughly 2.8% observed a single time. The specimen sequenced was whole blood. The origin of the receptors is an adult who was a healthcare worker with PCR-confirmed SARS-CoV-2 infection or an uninfected control (not recorded which).

This clonotype was detected ten times or more. The CDR3 nucleotides read TGTGCCAGCAGGAAGGGGACAGGAGCTTCCTACAATGAGCAGTTCTTC. Translating gives CASRKGTGASYNEQFF. The rearrangement joins TRBV6-1 to TRBJ2-1, with 8 bases that match TRBD1. The CDR3 has 16 amino acids. CDR1 MNHNS and CDR2 SASEGT come from the germline V gene. Trimming removed 6 bases from V and 1 base from J; junction bases left unmatched: 8.

This clonotype was observed many times. The gene calls are TRBV7-9 and TRBJ2-1, with D perhaps given as TRBD1 or TRBD2 (6 bases each). The ends were cut back, 4 bases at V and 0 bases at J, with 19 bases in the middle. Germline V gene data show CDR1 as SEHNR and CDR2 as FQNEAQ (reference sequence). This CDR3 is 18 amino acids long. The CDR3: CASSSLSEGTSSYNEQFF. The CDR3 nucleotides read TGTGCCAGCAGCTCCCTCTCGGAGGGGACAAGCTCCTACAATGAGCAGTTCTTC.

This clonotype occurred many times. The chain links TRBV5-4 to TRBJ2-1; D may be TRBD1 or TRBD2 (5 bases each). CDR3 length: 14 residues. Germline CDR1 SGHNT, CDR2 YYREEE (reference sequence). Deletions cut 4 bases from V and 12 bases from J, with 20 bases between. The CDR3 DNA sequence: TGTGCCAGCAGCACTCCGTGGGACGCCCCGGGGCAGTTCTTC. It yields the protein CASSTPWDAPGQFF. Combining the CDR3 with reference TRBV5-4 and TRBJ2-1 gives the whole variable domain ETGVTQSPTHLIKTRGQQVTLRCSSQSGHNTVSWYQQALGQGPQFIFQYYREEENGRGNFPPRFSGLQFPNYSSELNVNALELDDSALYLCASSTPWDAPGQFFGPGTRLTVL.

V and J are TRBV5-1 and TRBJ1-2; D gene ambiguous. This CDR3 has 16 amino acids. V lost 4 bases and J lost 0, with 16 bases in between. Germline CDR1 SGHRS, CDR2 YFSETQ. CDR3 protein: CASSSSGSIANYGYTF. The DNA of the CDR3 is TGCGCCAGCAGCAGCTCCGGGTCCATAGCTAACTATGGCTACACCTTC.

This clonotype occurred a few times. V gene TRBV6-2 or TRBV6-3 combines with J gene TRBJ2-7; D ambiguous. Trimming removed 4 bases from V and 2 bases from J, with 15 bases in between. CDR3 length equals 15 residues. Germline assignment: CDR1 MNHEY and CDR2 SVGEGT. CDR3: CASSSHQRRAYEQYV. CDR3 DNA: TGTGCCAGCAGTTCCCACCAACGACGAGCCTACGAGCAGTACGTC.

This clonotype occurred many times. The gene calls are TRBV2 and TRBJ1-4; D unclear. This CDR3 comprises 15 residues. Germline V gives CDR1 SNHLY, CDR2 FYNNEI. V dropped 10 bases and J dropped 3 bases, with 18 bases sitting between them. CDR3 region: CATKYSRTANEKLFF. The DNA for the CDR3 is TGTGCCACCAAGTACAGCCGTACAGCTAATGAAAAACTGTTTTTT.

Many counts were recorded for this clonotype. J is TRBJ2-7 and V is TRBV6-1, with D possibly matching TRBD1 (6 bases). The V gene's germline CDR1 is MNHNS and CDR2 SASEGT. V lost 6 bases and J lost 4, with 13 bases in between. The CDR3 loop spans 13 amino acids. For the CDR3, the DNA is TGTGCCAGCAGAACAGGGATTGAGTACGAGCAGTACGTC. It yields the protein CASRTGIEYEQYV.

At least ten counts were recorded for this clonotype. For the CDR3, the DNA is TGTGCCAGCTCACCATCTAGCGCCGGCGGGGAGCTGTTTTTT. Translating it yields CASSPSSAGGELFF. This chain connects TRBV18 to TRBJ2-2, with D perhaps matching TRBD2 (6 bases). The CDR3 extends over 14 amino acids. Between the trimmed V and J ends, which lost 2 bases and 7 bases, there was a span of 11 bases. Germline V gene data show CDR1 as KGHSH and CDR2 as LQKENI.

In its sample, this clonotype was seen many times. The V call is TRBV20-1, the J call TRBJ1-1, with unresolved D. V was pared by 0 bases and J by 6 bases, with 14 bases between. There are 14 residues in the CDR3. Per the germline V gene, CDR1 is DFQATT and CDR2 is SNEGSKA (reference sequence). The CDR3, as DNA: TGCAGTGCTAGAGACCGACATTCACTCTCTGAAGCTTTCTTT. Encoded protein: CSARDRHSLSEAFF.

The sample holds many counts of this clonotype. The CDR3 protein is CASSEDRARSYTF. The CDR3 nucleotides are TGTGCCAGCAGTGAAGACAGGGCGAGGAGCTACACCTTC. The chain links TRBV2 to TRBJ1-2; maybe TRBD1 (6 bases). CDR1 SNHLY and CDR2 FYNNEI come from the germline V gene. This CDR3 region has 13 residues. V lost 1 base to trimming and J lost 9 bases, with 12 bases between them.

This clonotype came up many times. The chain is built from TRBV6-5 and TRBJ1-1; D is perhaps TRBD1 (5 bases). The CDR3 runs to 14 residues. Looked up from germline, CDR1 is MNHEY and CDR2 is SVGAGI. V lost 6 bases and J lost 6, with 17 bases in between. The CDR3 sequence: CASSGGRAKSEAFF. The CDR3 bases are TGTGCCAGCAGCGGGGGACGGGCTAAGTCTGAAGCTTTCTTT.

This clonotype showed up many times. The chain uses TRBV5-1 and TRBJ1-1; TRBD1 aligns across 7 bases. Germline V lookup: CDR1 SGHRS, CDR2 YFSETQ. The CDR3 is made up of 12 amino acids. After removal of 4 bases from V and 8 bases from J, the junction contained 5 bases not matched to a gene. CDR3 sequence: CASSPTGAEAFF. CDR3 nucleotides: TGCGCCAGCAGCCCCACAGGGGCCGAAGCTTTCTTT.

The table lists this clonotype with a few counts. This sequence joins TRBV5-4 and TRBJ2-1; D is uncertain. The CDR3 has 14 amino acids. Looked up from germline, CDR1 is SGHNT and CDR2 is YYREEE (reference sequence). V dropped 0 bases and J dropped 5 bases, with 9 bases sitting between them. DNA of the CDR3: TGTGCCAGCAGCTTGGGATTCGTAGACAATGAGCAGTTCTTC. Its protein is CASSLGFVDNEQFF.

This clonotype was counted at least ten times. The chain uses TRBV29-1 and TRBJ2-3; the D is unclear. Trimming removed 0 bases from V and 4 bases from J, with 11 bases in between. The CDR3 is 14 amino acids. Germline CDR1 SQVTM, CDR2 ANQGSEA. The CDR3 protein is CSVEDGRRADTQYF. The CDR3 nucleotides read TGCAGCGTTGAAGATGGCCGACGGGCAGATACGCAGTATTTT.

This clonotype was recorded many times. This sequence joins TRBV12-3 or TRBV12-4 and TRBJ2-2; a weak D match, TRBD1 (6 bases). This CDR3 is 16 amino acids long. Trimming removed 5 bases from V and 3 bases from J, with 16 bases in between. DNA of the CDR3: TGTGCCAGCAGTGGATTGGGGGCCCTCGACACCGGGGAGCTGTTTTTT. Encoded protein: CASSGLGALDTGELFF.

In its sample, this clonotype was seen many times. The rearrangement joins TRBV5-4 to TRBJ2-1; 9 bases line up with TRBD2. The V gene's germline CDR1 is SGHNT and CDR2 YYREEE (reference sequence). V trimming: 5 bases; J trimming: 4 bases; junction bases outside the gene matches: 7. The CDR3 extends over 15 amino acids. CDR3 in amino acids: CASSSSGGPYNEQFF. CDR3 nucleotides: TGTGCCAGCAGTTCCAGCGGGGGGCCGTACAATGAGCAGTTCTTC.

This chain uses TRBV4-1 with TRBJ2-6; possible D gene TRBD1, 6 bases. V lost 0 bases, J lost 0 bases, and 12 bases lay in between. This CDR3 contains 18 residues. Germline V gene sequence: CDR1 MGHRA, CDR2 YSYEKL. Here the CDR3 DNA reads TGCGCCAGCAGCCAAGATTACAGGGTGAGCTCTGGGGCCAACGTCCTGACTTTC. Encoded protein: CASSQDYRVSSGANVLTF.

This clonotype was counted between two and nine times. The chain is built from TRBV2 and TRBJ2-7, with D hard to call. CDR1 SNHLY and CDR2 FYNNEI come from the germline V gene. Trimming took 9 bases from V and 3 from J, leaving 6 bases between them. The CDR3 contains 10 residues. CDR3 residues: CASQDYEQYV. CDR3 DNA: TGTGCCAGTCAAGACTACGAGCAGTACGTC.